The source of this T cell receptor (beta chain) is a study of cytomegalovirus exposure and HLA in healthy donors (dated by TCRdb to about 2017). In terms of the full investigation: The 650 to 800 repertoires of the first cohort and the approximately 110 validation repertoires were produced on the same platform, according to a later analysis. The study was designed to test whether signatures of past pathogen exposure could be identified by cataloging public T cell receptors. Along with the approximately 700-subject first cohort, a separate validation cohort of over 90 different subjects was used. The study combined high-throughput TCR immunosequencing, statistical association of individual TCRs with disease status, and machine learning to predict cytomegalovirus infection status.

The donors belonged to the validation cohort of approximately 130 subjects, which was separate from the approximately 700-subject first cohort. There are 15 amino acids in the CDR3, from cysteine to phenylalanine inclusive. Only the CDR3 region is kept as DNA, spanning 45 bases read in frame from base 1. Ends trimmed: V by 3 bases, J by 2 bases; bases unmatched to a gene: 7. The germline V gene supplies CDR1 MDHEN and CDR2 SYDVKM. As for this clone: It has no known antigen specificity. Base quality data are lacking; no much larger clone is found one base away.

The paper as a whole reports these results and caveats: In a later analysis, TCRs clustered in the first cohort were found to also tend to co-occur in the 130 or so validation repertoires, with around 94% of cluster scores above 0. While some public TCRs were present in many individuals, most TCR sequences turned up only very rarely across donors. According to the authors, the approach could potentially be generalized to other disease states and immunological phenotypes. A later analysis had no HLA typing for the validation cohort, so co-occurrence there was scored across all 120 repertoires. The study gave a list of under 200 TCR beta chains associated with cytomegalovirus. In vitro tests confirmed that a few of the cytomegalovirus-associated TCR beta chains recognize cytomegalovirus antigens. The classifier was reported to diagnose cytomegalovirus status with high specificity and sensitivity in both the original cohort and the validation cohort.

Library preparation used the immunoSEQ multiplex PCR assay. From the authors' description of their analysis: A statistical classification framework was built to diagnose cytomegalovirus status from the catalog of TCR beta chain sequences. Drawn from immuneACCESS, this table holds only the in-frame rearrangements with V and J called that TCRdb kept. Clones are partly lost; checked studies trace under half to an unresolved V gene and leave the rest unexplained. D and trimming come from the DNA, and the V and J calls and clone size come from that table. The sample has about 110,000 clones on record, 88% of them singletons. About 2% of the sample comes from the top ten.

The clonotype was recovered from a woman younger than 30 in good health and CMV-seronegative. The sequenced sample consisted of PBMCs. The sequence is built from TRBV28 and TRBJ2-7; the central 7 bases match TRBD2. The CDR3 protein is CASSFLGAGPYEQYF. The nucleotides read TGTGCCAGCAGTTTTCTCGGAGCGGGACCCTACGAGCAGTACTTC.